This T cell receptor (beta chain) was obtained from a study of blood T cell repertoires in COVID-19. The data were produced by immunoSEQ multiplex PCR, yet TCRdb's version contains in-frame clones alone and is incomplete. The data hold about 74,000 clones, with 84% observed a single time. The count of this clone is one. The germline gives CDR1 MNHEY, CDR2 SVGEGT. Between the trimmed V and J ends, which lost 5 bases and 2 bases, there was a span of 9 bases. The CDR3 has 13 residues. The TCR originated in a man between 70 and 80 years old with acute or convalescent COVID-19. The chain combines TRBV6-2 or TRBV6-3 with TRBJ1-1; D gene ambiguous. Sequencing used peripheral blood. As DNA, the CDR3 is TGTGCCAGCAGTCGCTTGACTAACACTGAAGCTTTCTTT. Residues: CASSRLTNTEAFF.